This T cell receptor (beta chain) was captured by sequencing in a study of blood T cell repertoires in COVID-19. Produced via immunoSEQ multiplex PCR; TCRdb's table is partial and in-frame only. The data contain 100,000 to 150,000 clones, 65% to 85% of them singletons. In germline, CDR1 is SGHTA, CDR2 FQGNSA. The CDR3 is 15 amino acids. V lost 4 bases to trimming and J lost 2 bases, with 13 bases between them. The TCR was taken from a woman older than 75 with acute or convalescent COVID-19. Material for sequencing was peripheral blood. The chain has TRBV7-2 and TRBJ2-3; possible D gene TRBD1, 6 bases. The CDR3 loop reads CASSSIRDNTDTQYF. CDR3 DNA sequence: TGTGCCAGCAGCTCCATCCGGGACAACACAGATACGCAGTATTTT.